The present T cell receptor beta chain was sequenced within a study of blood T cell repertoires in COVID-19. Study-level information: Acute-phase and convalescent COVID-19 samples originated in the United States, Italy and Spain.

Only in-frame clones appear in the TCRdb table, and some are missing; sequencing was by immunoSEQ multiplex PCR. The data hold 150,000 to 190,000 clones, with 80% observed a single time. V was pared by 3 bases and J by 7 bases, with 9 bases of the junction left unmatched. Germline V gene sequence: CDR1 SGDLS, CDR2 YYNGEE. This CDR3 is built from 14 residues. The rearrangement uses TRBV9 and TRBJ2-5, with 7 bases identical to TRBD2. The sequence derives from a man in his 60s with acute or convalescent COVID-19. Sequenced sample: peripheral blood. CDR3 region: CASSAGLEGGTQYF. As DNA, the CDR3 is TGTGCCAGCAGCGCTGGACTAGAGGGAGGGACCCAGTACTTC.